Listed below are T cell receptor beta chains from one sample, sequenced in a study of blood T cell repertoires in COVID-19. Profiled with immunoSEQ multiplex PCR; TCRdb holds only in-frame clones, not every one. This table has 250,000 to 350,000 clones, under 90% appearing once. The sequenced sample was PBMCs or T cells enriched from blood (not recorded which). The receptors stem from a woman in her 50s who had been exposed to COVID-19. The CDR3 runs from the conserved cysteine through the conserved F or W. The D gene is left open where the match is weak. Size tells how often a clone was seen (once, few, many) or the class of an expanded clone, and some rows leave it out.

>TRBV7-2|TRBD2|.|TRBJ2-1
TGTGCCAGCAGCCGGACTAGCGGGGGAAGGGATGAGCAGTTCTTC
CASSRTSGGRDEQFF
>TRBV27|TRBD1|.|TRBJ1-2
TGTGCCAGCAGTCAAGGGGGCTGGGGCTACACCTTC
CASSQGGWGYTF
>TRBV28|TRBD1|.|TRBJ2-1
TGTGCCAGCAGTTCCCTCTACCGGGACAGGGAAAACAATGAGCAGTTCTTC
CASSSLYRDRENNEQFF
>TRBV19|TRBD2|.|TRBJ2-3
TGTGCCAGCACTAGCGGGGGGGCCTTTCGTACGCAGTATTTT
CASTSGGAFRTQYF
>TRBV5-1|.|once|TRBJ1-2
TGCGCCAGCAGCTTAACAGGCCAGGAATGGGGCTACACCTTC
CASSLTGQEWGYTF
>TRBV20-1|TRBD1|.|TRBJ1-2
TGCAGTGCCGGACAGGGGGGCGGCTACACCTTC
CSAGQGGGYTF
>TRBV10-3|.|.|TRBJ1-2
TGTGCCACTCCTCGAGGAGACAGGAGCCATGGCTACACCTTC
CATPRGDRSHGYTF
>TRBV9|.|.|TRBJ2-1
TGTGCCAGCAGCGTAGGGGGCGCGTCCTCCTACAATGAGCAGTTCTTC
CASSVGGASSYNEQFF
>TRBV15|.|.|TRBJ2-7
TGTGCCACCAGCAGAGGTAGCAGGGGCTACGAGCAGTACTTC
CATSRGSRGYEQYF
>TRBV5-4|.|.|TRBJ1-1
TGTGCCAGCAGCTGGGGGGACCCCAAGGGTACTGAAGCTTTCTTT
CASSWGDPKGTEAFF
>TRBV11-1|.|.|TRBJ2-2
TGTGCCAGCAGCCTCCAGGTGGGCACCGGGGAGCTGTTTTTT
CASSLQVGTGELFF